This TCR beta chain was retrieved from a study of blood T cell repertoires in COVID-19. Study background: Acute and convalescent COVID-19 specimens originated in the United States, Italy and Spain.

This CDR3 spans 15 amino acids. CDR1 is SSHAT and CDR2 is FNYEAQ in the germline V gene (reference sequence). V dropped 3 bases and J dropped 1 base, with 13 bases sitting between them. In the source study's methods: Amplified reference gene primers provided the basis for estimating nucleated cell counts. TCRdb keeps only in-frame clones here, not all; method: immunoSEQ multiplex PCR. Clone size and V and J calls were adopted from that table, with D and trimming inferred from the DNA. The top ten clones hold 9.8% of a sample with 160,000 or so clones, around 84% of them seen once. Material: peripheral blood. This receptor was identified in a woman aged 50 to 65 with acute or convalescent COVID-19. The chain couples TRBV7-7 to TRBJ2-7; D might be TRBD2 (6 bases). CDR3 sequence reads: CASSFGPRESYEQYF. CDR3 in DNA: TGTGCCAGCAGCTTTGGGCCGCGGGAATCCTACGAGCAGTACTTC.